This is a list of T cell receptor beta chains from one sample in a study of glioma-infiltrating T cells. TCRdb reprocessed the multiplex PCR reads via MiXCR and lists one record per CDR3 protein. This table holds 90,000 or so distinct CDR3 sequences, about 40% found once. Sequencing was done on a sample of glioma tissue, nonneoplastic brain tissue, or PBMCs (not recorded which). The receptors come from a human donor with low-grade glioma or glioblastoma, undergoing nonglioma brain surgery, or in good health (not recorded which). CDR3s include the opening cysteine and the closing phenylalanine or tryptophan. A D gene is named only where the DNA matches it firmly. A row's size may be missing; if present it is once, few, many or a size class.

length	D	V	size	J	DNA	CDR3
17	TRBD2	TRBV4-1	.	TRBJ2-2	TGCGCCAGCAGCCCTAACTGGGGGGGAAGCAAAACCGGGGAGCTGTTTTTT	CASSPNWGGSKTGELFF
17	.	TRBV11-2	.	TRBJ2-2	TGTGCCAGCAGCTTAATCGCGGGACAGACTTACACCGGGGAGCTGTTTTTT	CASSLIAGQTYTGELFF
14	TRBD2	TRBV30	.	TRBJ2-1	TGTGCCTGGAAAGGCGGGAGGAATTACAATGAGCAGTTCTTC	CAWKGGRNYNEQFF
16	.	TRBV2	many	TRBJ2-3	TGTGCCAGCAGGAGAGGCGCCGGGGGCTCTGCGAATACGCAGTATTTT	CASRRGAGGSANTQYF
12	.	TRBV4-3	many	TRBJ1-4	TGCGCCAGCAGCTTCCGGGGTGAGAAACTGTTTTTT	CASSFRGEKLFF
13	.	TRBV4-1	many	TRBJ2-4	TGCGCCAGCAGCCAAAGGAGGGGAGACATTCAGTACTTC	CASSQRRGDIQYF
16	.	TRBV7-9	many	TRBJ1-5	TGTGCCAGCAGCCTCGGGACATCGTATAGCAATCAGCCCCAGCATTTT	CASSLGTSYSNQPQHF
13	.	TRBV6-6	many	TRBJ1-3	TGTGCCAGCAGTTACGTAACTGGAAACACCATATATTTT	CASSYVTGNTIYF
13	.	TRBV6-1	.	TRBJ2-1	TGTGCCAGCAGTATAAGGAGTATCAATGAGCAGCTCTTC	CASSIRSINEQLF
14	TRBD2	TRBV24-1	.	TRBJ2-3	TGTGCCACCACCGGGACTAGCGGGACAGATACGCAGTATTTT	CATTGTSGTDTQYF
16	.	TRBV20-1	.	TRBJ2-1	TGCAGTGCCCGGTGGGGTAGCTGGATAGGTTGGGATGAGCAGTTCTTC	CSARWGSWIGWDEQFF
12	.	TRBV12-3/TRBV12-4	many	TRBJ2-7	TGTGCCAGCAGCCAAAGCTCCTACGAGCAGTACTTC	CASSQSSYEQYF